The sequence of this T cell receptor (beta chain) was determined in a study of OX40 agonist ivuxolimab in advanced cancers. At the level of the study: Dose-escalation cases comprised hepatocellular carcinoma, melanoma, renal cell or head and neck cancer.

Regarding the study as a whole: The mean number of expanded clones was higher in CD8+ T cells than in CD4+. At doses 0.1 to 3.0 mg/kg, CD4+ and CD8+ clones expanded.

Germline CDR1 LNHDA, CDR2 SQIVND (reference sequence). This CDR3 has 11 amino acids. Trimming took 10 bases from V and 3 from J, leaving 9 bases between them. Repertoires were generated with immunoSEQ multiplex PCR, while TCRdb's copy carries only in-frame clones and drops some. The table has about 98,000 clones, 85% to 95% seen once; the top ten hold around 0.25%. This clone was seen a few times. The antigen is unknown. The rearrangement joins TRBV19 to TRBJ1-2, with D uncertain. The source is an adult with an advanced solid tumor such as melanoma, head and neck, liver or kidney cancer. The source material was CD4+ or CD8+ T cells sorted from blood, sampled in a trial of the OX40 agonist ivuxolimab. The CDR3 coding sequence is TGTGCCACTAGGGTTTACTATGGCTACACCTTC. The encoded protein is CATRVYYGYTF.